Shown below are 14 T cell receptor beta chains from a single sample sequenced in a study of cytomegalovirus exposure and HLA in healthy donors. 60 Vbeta and 13 Jbeta primers were used in PCR. Measured with immunoSEQ multiplex PCR; TCRdb has only the in-frame clones, and not every one. The data hold 100,000 to 150,000 clones, with around 80% observed a single time. The sequenced sample was PBMCs. The receptors stem from a woman under 40 in good health and CMV-seronegative.

The chain uses TRBV27 and TRBJ1-2, with 7 bases aligning to TRBD1. The CDR3 is 15 residues long. CDR1 and CDR2 (germline): MNHEY, SMNVEV (reference sequence). V shed 4 bases, J shed 5 bases, and the junction held 10 bases outside the gene matches. The CDR3 DNA is TGTGCCAGCAGTTCGCTTGGGCAGGGGGATTATGGCTACACCTTC. Residues: CASSSLGQGDYGYTF.

A few counts support this clone. The V gene is TRBV5-1, the J gene TRBJ2-5, with D unresolved. The CDR3 is 13 residues long. Germline CDR1 is SGHRS and CDR2 is YFSETQ. V dropped 4 bases and J dropped 3 bases, with 10 bases sitting between them. CDR3 in amino acids: CASSVQMEETQYF. Here the CDR3 DNA reads TGCGCCAGCAGCGTACAGATGGAAGAGACCCAGTACTTC. Full variable domain (rest looked up from reference TRBV5-1 and TRBJ2-5): KAGVTQTPRYLIKTRGQQVTLSCSPISGHRSVSWYQQTPGQGLQFLFEYFSETQRNKGNFPGRFSGRQFSNSRSEMNVSTLELGDSALYLCASSVQMEETQYFGPGTRLLVL.

The CDR3 spells CASSYSSRGLNTEAFF. In DNA, the CDR3 is TGTGCCAGCAGTTACTCCTCAAGGGGGCTGAACACTGAAGCTTTCTTT. The gene calls are TRBV6-5 and TRBJ1-1; TRBD1 matches at 7 bases. Germline V gives CDR1 MNHEY, CDR2 SVGAGI. The CDR3 totals 16 residues. V was clipped by 0 bases and J by 0 bases; unmatched bases: 4.

The chain employs TRBV6-5 and TRBJ1-4; possibly TRBD1 for D (5 bases). This CDR3 is 14 amino acids long. Germline assignment: CDR1 MNHEY and CDR2 SVGAGI. V was trimmed by 5 bases and J by 10 bases, leaving 17 bases between them. The CDR3 coding sequence is TGTGCCAGCAGTCTTGTGGGGACTCGGGGAAAACTGTTTTTT. Protein product: CASSLVGTRGKLFF.

The chain has TRBV25-1 and TRBJ1-2, with D possibly matching TRBD1 (6 bases). The CDR3 is 16 amino acids. V lost 4 bases to trimming and J lost 0 bases, with 15 bases between them. Germline CDR1 MGHDK, CDR2 SYGVNS. The CDR3 DNA reads as TGTGCCAGCAGTGGGACTCAGGGGCTGCCTAACTATGGCTACACCTTC. It codes for CASSGTQGLPNYGYTF.

The chain combines TRBV27 with TRBJ1-2, with TRBD1 matching over 8 bases. This CDR3 is 13 amino acids long. CDR1 and CDR2 from the germline V gene are MNHEY and SMNVEV (reference sequence). J was trimmed by 8 bases and V by 4 bases; bases with no gene match: 6. The CDR3 is CASSSGQGRGYTF. The CDR3 nucleotides are TGTGCCAGCAGTTCCGGACAGGGAAGAGGCTACACCTTC.

V usage is TRBV30 and J usage is TRBJ2-7, with 7 nucleotides matching TRBD2. V shed 2 bases and J 2 bases; nucleotides not matched to a gene: 6. Germline CDR1 GTSNPN, CDR2 SVGIG (reference sequence). The length of the CDR3 is 14 residues. As DNA, the CDR3 is TGTGCCTGGAGTATGGGGGGGGTTCCCTACGAGCAGTACTTC. Translating it yields CAWSMGGVPYEQYF. The full variable domain, in which reference TRBV30 and TRBJ2-7 provide the parts outside the CDR3, is SQTIHQWPATLVQPVGSPLSLECTVEGTSNPNLYWYRQAAGRGLQLLFYSVGIGQISSEVPQNLSASRPQDRQFILSSKKLLLSDSGFYLCAWSMGGVPYEQYFGPGTRLTVT.

The chain uses TRBV9 and TRBJ1-1, with TRBD1 matching 7 bases. CDR1 and CDR2 (germline): SGDLS, YYNGEE. The V and J ends lost 0 bases and 2 bases, in that order; junction bases with no gene match: 4. CDR3 size: 15 residues. The CDR3 DNA reads as TGTGCCAGCAGCGTAGTTGGAGGGGGCAACACTGAAGCTTTCTTT. This sequence encodes CASSVVGGGNTEAFF.

CDR3 residues: CASRFRGENAGELFF. As DNA, the CDR3 is TGCGCCAGCAGATTCCGGGGAGAGAATGCCGGGGAGCTGTTTTTT. The chain couples TRBV4-3 to TRBJ2-2; possibly TRBD2 for D (5 bases). CDR1 and CDR2 (germline): LGHNA, YSLEER. The CDR3 totals 15 residues. V shed 6 bases and J shed 6 bases, with 17 bases lying between them.

This clone was detected a few times. The CDR3 reads CASSVTGNYGYTF. As DNA, the CDR3 is TGTGCCAGCAGTGTTACAGGGAACTATGGCTACACCTTC. The chain carries TRBV28 and TRBJ1-2; weak D call: TRBD1 (6 bases). V shed 5 bases and J shed 2 bases, with 9 bases lying between them. The V gene's germline CDR1 is MDHEN and CDR2 SYDVKM. This CDR3 comprises 13 residues.

This chain links TRBV12-5 with TRBJ1-1, with 9 bases that match TRBD1. Per germline, CDR1 LGHNT and CDR2 FRNRAP. The CDR3 sequence is 13 residues long. V was pared by 4 bases and J by 5 bases, with 2 bases of the junction left unmatched. The CDR3 sequence is CASGWTGETEAFF. CDR3 sequence (DNA): TGTGCTAGTGGTTGGACAGGGGAGACTGAAGCTTTCTTT.

The V and J genes are TRBV7-2 and TRBJ2-3; 8 nucleotides align to TRBD2. Trimming at V came to 4 bases and at J to 2 bases, leaving 11 bases not matched to a gene. The CDR3 extends over 17 amino acids. Germline assignment: CDR1 SGHTA and CDR2 FQGNSA. The CDR3 sequence: CASSYGNLAGTTDTQYF. DNA for the CDR3: TGTGCCAGCAGCTACGGGAATCTAGCGGGCACCACAGATACGCAGTATTTT.

This clone was detected only once. The chain combines TRBV29-1 with TRBJ2-1; TRBD1 aligns across 7 bases. Germline V gives CDR1 SQVTM, CDR2 ANQGSEA. This CDR3 region has 14 residues. V shed 4 bases and J 7 bases; nucleotides not matched to a gene: 10. CDR3 region: CSVVPGQRQNEQFF. CDR3 nucleotides: TGCAGCGTTGTACCGGGACAGCGCCAAAATGAGCAGTTCTTC.

V and J are TRBV10-2 and TRBJ1-2; TRBD1 matches 9 bases. In germline, CDR1 is WSHSY, CDR2 SAAADI. The CDR3 covers 15 residues. J lost 3 bases, V lost 7 bases, and 9 bases had no gene match. In DNA form, the CDR3 reads TGCGCCAGCATGTCCGGGACAGGGAGTGACTATGGCTACACCTTC. Amino acid sequence: CASMSGTGSDYGYTF.